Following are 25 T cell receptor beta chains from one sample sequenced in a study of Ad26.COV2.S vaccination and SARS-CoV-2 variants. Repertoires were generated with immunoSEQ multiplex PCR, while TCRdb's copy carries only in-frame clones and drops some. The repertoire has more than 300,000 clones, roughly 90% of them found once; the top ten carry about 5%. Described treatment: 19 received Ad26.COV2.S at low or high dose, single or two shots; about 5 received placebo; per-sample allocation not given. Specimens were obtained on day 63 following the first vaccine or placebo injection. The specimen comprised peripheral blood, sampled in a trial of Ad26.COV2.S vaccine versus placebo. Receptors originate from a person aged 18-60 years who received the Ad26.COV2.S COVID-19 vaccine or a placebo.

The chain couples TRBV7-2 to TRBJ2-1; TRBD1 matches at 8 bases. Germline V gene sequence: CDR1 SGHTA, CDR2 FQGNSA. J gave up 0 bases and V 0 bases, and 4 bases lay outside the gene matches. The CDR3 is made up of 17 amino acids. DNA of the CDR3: TGTGCCAGCAGCTTAGCCTGGGACAGGACCTCCTACAATGAGCAGTTCTTC. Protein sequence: CASSLAWDRTSYNEQFF.

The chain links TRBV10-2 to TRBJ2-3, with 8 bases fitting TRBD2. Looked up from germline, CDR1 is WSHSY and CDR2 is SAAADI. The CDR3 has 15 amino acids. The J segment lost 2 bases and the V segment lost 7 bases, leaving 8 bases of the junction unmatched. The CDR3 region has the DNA TGCGCCAGCATAGGACTAGCAGGCCCCACAGATACGCAGTATTTT. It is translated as CASIGLAGPTDTQYF.

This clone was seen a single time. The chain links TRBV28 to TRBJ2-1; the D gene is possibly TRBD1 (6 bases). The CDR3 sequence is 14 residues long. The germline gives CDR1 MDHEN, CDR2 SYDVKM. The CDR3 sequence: CASQGSGLNNEQFF. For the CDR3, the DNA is TGTGCATCTCAGGGGAGCGGACTGAACAATGAGCAGTTCTTC.

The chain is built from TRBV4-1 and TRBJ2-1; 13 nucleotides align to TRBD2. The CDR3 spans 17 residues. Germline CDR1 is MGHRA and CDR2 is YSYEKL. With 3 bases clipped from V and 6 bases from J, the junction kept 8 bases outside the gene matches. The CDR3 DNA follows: TGCGCCAGCAGCCAGCCCCAGGGGACTAGCGGGGTCAATGAGCAGTTCTTC. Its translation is CASSQPQGTSGVNEQFF.

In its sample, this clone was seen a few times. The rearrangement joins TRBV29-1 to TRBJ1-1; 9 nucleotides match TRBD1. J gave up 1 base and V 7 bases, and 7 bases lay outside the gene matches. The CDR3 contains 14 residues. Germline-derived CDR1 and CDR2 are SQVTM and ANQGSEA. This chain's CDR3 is CSAVDRGTNTEAFF. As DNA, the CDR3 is TGCAGCGCTGTGGACAGGGGTACGAACACTGAAGCTTTCTTT.

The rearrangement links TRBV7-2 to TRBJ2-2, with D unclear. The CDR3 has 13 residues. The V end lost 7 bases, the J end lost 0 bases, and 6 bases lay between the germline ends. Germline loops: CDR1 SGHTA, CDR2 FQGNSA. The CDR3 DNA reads TGTGCCAGCAAGGCGCCGAACACCGGGGAGCTGTTTTTT. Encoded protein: CASKAPNTGELFF.

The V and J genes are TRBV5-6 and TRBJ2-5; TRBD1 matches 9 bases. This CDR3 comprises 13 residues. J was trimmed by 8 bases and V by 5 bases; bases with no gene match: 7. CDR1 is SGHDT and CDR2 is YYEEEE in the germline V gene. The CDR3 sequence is CASRPTGGTTQYF. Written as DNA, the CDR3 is TGTGCCAGCAGACCCACAGGGGGCACTACCCAGTACTTC.

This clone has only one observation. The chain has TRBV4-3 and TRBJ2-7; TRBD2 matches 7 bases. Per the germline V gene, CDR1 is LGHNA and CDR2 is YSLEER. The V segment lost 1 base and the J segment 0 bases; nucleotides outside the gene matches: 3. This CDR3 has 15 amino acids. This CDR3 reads CASSQGLAASYEQYF. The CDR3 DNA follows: TGCGCCAGCAGCCAAGGGCTAGCGGCCTCCTACGAGCAGTACTTC.

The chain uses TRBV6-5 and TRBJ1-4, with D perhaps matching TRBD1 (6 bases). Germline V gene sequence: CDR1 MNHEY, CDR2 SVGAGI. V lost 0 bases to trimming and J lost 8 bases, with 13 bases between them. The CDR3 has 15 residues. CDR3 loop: CASSYSDRTTEKLFF. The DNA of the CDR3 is TGTGCCAGCAGTTACTCCGACAGGACAACCGAAAAACTGTTTTTT.

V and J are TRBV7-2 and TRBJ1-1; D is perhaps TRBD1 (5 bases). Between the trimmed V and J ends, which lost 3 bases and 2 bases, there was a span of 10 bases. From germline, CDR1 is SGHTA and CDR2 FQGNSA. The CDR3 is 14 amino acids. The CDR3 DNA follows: TGTGCCAGCAGCTTTGGACAACCTAACACTGAAGCTTTCTTT. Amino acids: CASSFGQPNTEAFF.

CDR3 sequence reads: CASNYGGQLNTEAFF. CDR3 DNA: TGCGCCAGCAACTACGGAGGACAATTGAACACTGAAGCTTTCTTT. The chain recombines TRBV5-1 with TRBJ1-1; D perhaps matches TRBD1 (5 bases). The V end was cut by 6 bases, the J end by 0 bases, with 15 bases between. Germline V gives CDR1 SGHRS, CDR2 YFSETQ. The CDR3 totals 15 residues.

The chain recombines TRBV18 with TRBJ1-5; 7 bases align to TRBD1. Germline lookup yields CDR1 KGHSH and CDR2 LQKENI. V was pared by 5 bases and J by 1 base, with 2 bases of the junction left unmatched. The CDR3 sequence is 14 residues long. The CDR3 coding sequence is TGTGCCAGCTCAACAGGGGTGAGCAATCAGCCCCAGCATTTT. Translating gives CASSTGVSNQPQHF.

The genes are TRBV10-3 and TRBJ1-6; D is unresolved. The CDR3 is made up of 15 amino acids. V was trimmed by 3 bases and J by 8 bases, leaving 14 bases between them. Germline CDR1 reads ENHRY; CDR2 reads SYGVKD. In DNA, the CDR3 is TGTGCCATCAGTGATGTTAGTTTCAGTGATTCACCCCTCCACTTT. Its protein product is CAISDVSFSDSPLHF.

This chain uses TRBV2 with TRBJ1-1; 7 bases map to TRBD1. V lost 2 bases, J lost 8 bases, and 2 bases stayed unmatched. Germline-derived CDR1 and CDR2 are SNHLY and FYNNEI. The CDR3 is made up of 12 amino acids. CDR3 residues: CASSEWGQEAFF. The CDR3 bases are TGTGCCAGCAGTGAATGGGGACAGGAAGCTTTCTTT.

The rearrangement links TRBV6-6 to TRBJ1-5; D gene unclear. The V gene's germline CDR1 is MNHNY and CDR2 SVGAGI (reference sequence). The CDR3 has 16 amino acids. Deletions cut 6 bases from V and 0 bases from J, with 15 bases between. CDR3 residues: CASRNHAGISNQPQHF. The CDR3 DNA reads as TGTGCCAGCAGGAATCACGCGGGGATTAGCAATCAGCCCCAGCATTTT.

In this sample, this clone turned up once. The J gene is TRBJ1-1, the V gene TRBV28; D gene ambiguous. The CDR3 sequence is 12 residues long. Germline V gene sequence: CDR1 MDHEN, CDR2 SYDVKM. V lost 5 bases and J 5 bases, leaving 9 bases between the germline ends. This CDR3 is CASSLSGTEAFF. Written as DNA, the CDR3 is TGTGCCAGCAGTCTATCGGGAACTGAAGCTTTCTTT.

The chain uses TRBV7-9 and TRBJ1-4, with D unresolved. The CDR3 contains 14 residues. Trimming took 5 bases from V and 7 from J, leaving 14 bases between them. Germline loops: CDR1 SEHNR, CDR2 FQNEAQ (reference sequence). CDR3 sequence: CASSPRLKGEKLFF. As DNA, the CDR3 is TGTGCCAGCAGCCCCAGGTTAAAGGGTGAAAAACTGTTTTTT.

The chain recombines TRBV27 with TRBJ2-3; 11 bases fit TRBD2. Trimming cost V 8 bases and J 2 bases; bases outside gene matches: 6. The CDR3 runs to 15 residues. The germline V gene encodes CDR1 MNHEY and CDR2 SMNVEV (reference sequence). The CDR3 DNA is TGTGCCAGCGCGCTAGCGGGAGGTTTCACAGATACGCAGTATTTT. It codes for CASALAGGFTDTQYF.

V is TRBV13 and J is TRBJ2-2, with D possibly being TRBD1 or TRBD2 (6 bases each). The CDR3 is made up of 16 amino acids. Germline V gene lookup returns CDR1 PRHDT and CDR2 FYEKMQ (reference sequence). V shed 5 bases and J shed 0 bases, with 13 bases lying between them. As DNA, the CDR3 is TGTGCCAGCAGCCAAGGGGGACTTACGAACACCGGGGAGCTGTTTTTT. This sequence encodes CASSQGGLTNTGELFF.

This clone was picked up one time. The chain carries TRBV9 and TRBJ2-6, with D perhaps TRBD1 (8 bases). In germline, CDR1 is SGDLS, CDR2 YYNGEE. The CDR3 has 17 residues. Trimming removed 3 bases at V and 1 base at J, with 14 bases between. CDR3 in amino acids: CASSGTGGGSGANVLTF. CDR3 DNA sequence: TGTGCCAGCAGCGGCACAGGGGGGGGTTCTGGGGCCAACGTCCTGACTTTC.

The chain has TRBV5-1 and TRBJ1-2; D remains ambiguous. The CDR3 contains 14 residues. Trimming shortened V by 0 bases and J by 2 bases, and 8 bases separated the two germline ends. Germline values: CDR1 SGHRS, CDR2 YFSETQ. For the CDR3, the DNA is TGCGCCAGCAGCTTGGAACGGGGAAACTATGGCTACACCTTC. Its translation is CASSLERGNYGYTF.

The CDR3 here is CASSFPPSSGHQSYEQYF. The CDR3 DNA reads TGTGCCAGCAGCTTCCCCCCCTCGAGCGGCCACCAATCCTACGAGCAGTACTTC. The chain links TRBV7-9 to TRBJ2-7; D perhaps matches TRBD2 (5 bases). Trimming removed 3 bases from V and 1 base from J, with 22 bases in between. The CDR3 consists of 18 residues. Per the germline V gene, CDR1 is SEHNR and CDR2 is FQNEAQ (reference sequence).

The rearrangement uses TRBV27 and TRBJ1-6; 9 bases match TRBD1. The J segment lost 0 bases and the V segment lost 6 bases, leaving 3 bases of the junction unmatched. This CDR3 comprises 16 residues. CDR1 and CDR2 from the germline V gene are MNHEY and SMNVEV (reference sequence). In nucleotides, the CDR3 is TGTGCCAGCAGACCGACAGGGGGCTCCTATAATTCACCCCTCCACTTT. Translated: CASRPTGGSYNSPLHF.

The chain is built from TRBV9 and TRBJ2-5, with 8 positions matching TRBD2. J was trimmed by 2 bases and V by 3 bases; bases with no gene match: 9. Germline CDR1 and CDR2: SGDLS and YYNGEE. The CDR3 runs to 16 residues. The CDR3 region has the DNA TGTGCCAGCAGCGGGACTGGCGGGGGGAAACAAGAGACCCAGTACTTC. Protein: CASSGTGGGKQETQYF.

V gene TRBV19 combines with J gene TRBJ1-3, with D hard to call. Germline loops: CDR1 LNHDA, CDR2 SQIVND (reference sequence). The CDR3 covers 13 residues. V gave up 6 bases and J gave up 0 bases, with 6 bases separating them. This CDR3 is CASRSYSGNTIYF. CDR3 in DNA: TGTGCCAGTAGAAGCTACTCTGGAAACACCATATATTTT.